This TCR beta chain was observed in a study of T cells in Graves' hyperthyroidism and ophthalmopathy. Thyroid ultrasound, orbital computed tomography, clinical symptoms, and serum thyroxine and TRAb underpinned diagnoses. Fresh 10 ml peripheral blood yielded PBMCs. The CDR3 regions of TCR beta were amplified from RNA transcripts. First-round RT-PCR of the TCR CDR3 relied on the HTBI primer set. MiXCR, applied by TCRdb to the multiplex PCR reads, yields one record per CDR3 protein. Among 600,000 to 850,000 distinct CDR3 sequences listed, around 19% were seen once. CDR1 is LGHNA and CDR2 is YNFKEQ in the germline V gene. V lost 2 bases, J lost 2 bases, and 11 bases lay in between. This CDR3 has 15 amino acids.

The TCR was taken from a woman in her forties or fifties with Graves' hyperthyroidism that later progressed to Graves' ophthalmopathy. The V and J genes are TRBV4-2 and TRBJ2-3; D unclear. The sample consisted of blood. DNA for the CDR3: TGTGCCAGCAGCCAATTCGACACAGACACAGATACGCAGTATTTT. Translation gives CASSQFDTDTDTQYF.